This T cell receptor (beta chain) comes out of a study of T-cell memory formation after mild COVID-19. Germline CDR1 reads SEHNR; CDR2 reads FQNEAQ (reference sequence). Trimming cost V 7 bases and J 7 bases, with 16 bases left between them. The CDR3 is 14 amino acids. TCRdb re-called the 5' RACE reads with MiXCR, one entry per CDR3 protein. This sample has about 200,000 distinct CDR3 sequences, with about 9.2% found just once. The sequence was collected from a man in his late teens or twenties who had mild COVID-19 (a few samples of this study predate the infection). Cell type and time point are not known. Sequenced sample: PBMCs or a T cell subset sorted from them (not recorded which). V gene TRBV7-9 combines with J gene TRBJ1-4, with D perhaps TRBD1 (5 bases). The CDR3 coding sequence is TGTGCCAGCACCGCGGTGGGCGGGGGTGAAAAACTGTTTTTT. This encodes CASTAVGGGEKLFF.